These T cell receptor beta chains were read from a single sample in a study of CD8 T cells in Susac syndrome. TCRdb redid the calling of the immunoSEQ multiplex PCR reads with MiXCR, one entry per CDR3 protein. This sample yields approximately 71,000 distinct CDR3 sequences, of which 95% to 96% are seen a single time; 0.085% to 0.14% belongs to the top ten. Sequenced material: CD4+ T cells from PBMCs. These receptors were taken from a human donor with multiple sclerosis. Each CDR3 is given with its conserved first and last residue. D genes are given only for firm matches. The size entry is marked missing in some rows and otherwise reads once, few, many or a size class.

TRBD2	TRBV18	TRBJ2-5	.	17	TGTGCCAGCTCACCGAACACCGGGACTAGCGGGAAAGAGACCCAGTACTTC	CASSPNTGTSGKETQYF
TRBD1	TRBV20-1	TRBJ1-1	.	14	TGCAGTGCTGTCCGAAACAGGGGGGGGACTGAAGCTTTCTTT	CSAVRNRGGTEAFF
.	TRBV12-3/TRBV12-4	TRBJ2-6	.	15	TGTGCCAGCAGTGTGTATTCCTCTGGGGCCAACGTCCTGACTTTC	CASSVYSSGANVLTF
.	TRBV25-1	TRBJ1-2	.	13	TGTGCCAGCAGTGATGAACTAAACTATGGCTACACCTTC	CASSDELNYGYTF
TRBD1	TRBV20-1	TRBJ1-6	.	19	TGCAGTGCTAGAGGAACCCCGGGACAGGCGAGCTCCTATAATTCACCCCTCCACTTT	CSARGTPGQASSYNSPLHF
.	TRBV4-1	TRBJ1-6	.	10	TGCGCAAGCGGGCTGTCACCCCTCCACTTT	CASGLSPLHF
TRBD1	TRBV4-1	TRBJ2-1	.	17	TGCGCCAGCAGCCACCGTAGGACGGGGACAGCTCAGGATGAGCAGTTCTTC	CASSHRRTGTAQDEQFF
.	TRBV12-3/TRBV12-4	TRBJ2-7	.	11	TGTGCCAGCAGTCGTACCTACGAGCAGTACTTC	CASSRTYEQYF
.	TRBV19	TRBJ1-2	.	14	TGTGCCAGTAGTAGCCCAGGAGCTAACTATGGCTACACCTTC	CASSSPGANYGYTF
.	TRBV7-3	TRBJ2-3	.	13	TGTGCCAGCAGCACTGACGGGACAGATACGCAGTATTTT	CASSTDGTDTQYF
TRBD1	TRBV20-1	TRBJ2-1	.	15	TGCAGTGCTATACGGACAGGGGTAACCTACAATGAGCAGTTCTTC	CSAIRTGVTYNEQFF
.	TRBV20-1	TRBJ2-7	.	15	TGCAGTGCTCTGGAGGGGCGAAAAACCTCCTACGAGCAGTACTTC	CSALEGRKTSYEQYF
.	TRBV29-1	TRBJ2-1	once	14	TGCAGCGTTGAGGGTCGACCTAGGGGGAATGAGCAGTTCTTC	CSVEGRPRGNEQFF
TRBD1	TRBV9	TRBJ1-4	.	15	TGTGCCAGCAGCGTTGGGACAGGAGGGTATGAAAAACTGTTTTTT	CASSVGTGGYEKLFF
TRBD1	TRBV6-6	TRBJ2-5	.	13	TGTGCCAGCCGGAGGGACAGGGGGGAGACCCAGTACTTC	CASRRDRGETQYF
TRBD2	TRBV20-1	TRBJ2-3	.	14	TGCAGTGCCGTAAGCGGGGGGCGGGCAGATACGCAGTATTTT	CSAVSGGRADTQYF
TRBD1	TRBV5-1	TRBJ1-1	once	14	TGCGCCAGCAGCTCACAGGGGTTGCACACTGAAGCTTTCTTT	CASSSQGLHTEAFF
.	TRBV3-1	TRBJ2-2	.	12	TGTGCCAGCAGCCCTAACACCGGGGAGCTGTTTTTT	CASSPNTGELFF
.	TRBV12-3/TRBV12-4	TRBJ2-7	.	14	TGTGCCAGCAGACCGACGGTGAGCTCCTACGAGCAGTACTTC	CASRPTVSSYEQYF
TRBD1	TRBV5-1	TRBJ2-7	.	16	TGCGCCAGCAGCAAAGAAGGGGACAGGAGCTCCTACGAGCAGTACTTC	CASSKEGDRSSYEQYF
TRBD2	TRBV15	TRBJ2-5	.	16	TGTGCCACCAGACCTACCCTCGGGGGGGACCAAGAGACCCAGTACTTC	CATRPTLGGDQETQYF
.	TRBV7-2	TRBJ2-3	.	13	TGTGCCAGCAGCTTCCCAAACACAGATACGCAGTATTTT	CASSFPNTDTQYF
TRBD1	TRBV12-3/TRBV12-4	TRBJ1-6	.	14	TGTGCCAGCAGTTCACAGGGGACGGATTCACCCCTCCACTTT	CASSSQGTDSPLHF
.	TRBV5-1	TRBJ2-5	.	17	TGCGCCAGCAGCTTGGTGACAGCGACCCTCCACCTGGAGACCCAGTACTTC	CASSLVTATLHLETQYF
.	TRBV9	TRBJ2-5	.	15	TGTGCCAGCAGCGCGGCAGGGACCCTCGGAGAGACCCAGTACTTC	CASSAAGTLGETQYF
.	TRBV10-3	TRBJ1-6	.	14	TGTGCCATCAGTGAGGGCAGGGTGAGTTCACCCCTCCACTTT	CAISEGRVSSPLHF
.	TRBV7-9	TRBJ1-5	once	15	TGTGCCAGCAGCTCCACCTACGACAGGAATCAGCCCCAGCATTTT	CASSSTYDRNQPQHF
.	TRBV24-1	TRBJ2-5	once	15	TGTGCCACCAGTGATTTGAAAGGCGTGGGGGAGACCCAGTACTTC	CATSDLKGVGETQYF
TRBD2	TRBV3-1	TRBJ2-1	.	16	TGTGCCAGCTCCTTTAGGGAGCGGGGCGGCAAGGATGAGCAGTTCTTC	CASSFRERGGKDEQFF
TRBD1	TRBV9	TRBJ1-6	.	15	TGTGCCAGCAGCGCACGGACAGGGAATAATTCACCCCTCCACTTT	CASSARTGNNSPLHF
.	TRBV20-1	TRBJ2-5	.	12	TGCAGTGCTAGCAGGGGAGGGGAGACCCAGTACTTC	CSASRGGETQYF
TRBD2	TRBV12-3/TRBV12-4	TRBJ2-3	.	16	TGTGCCAGCAGTTTCCCACTAGCGGGGGCTGGAGATACGCAGTATTTT	CASSFPLAGAGDTQYF
.	TRBV6-1	TRBJ2-5	.	13	TGTGCCAGCAGTGAAGCGGGACGGGCCATAGAGTACTTC	CASSEAGRAIEYF
TRBD1	TRBV18	TRBJ2-7	.	13	TGTGCCAGCTCAACCGGGACAGCCTACGAGCAGTACTTC	CASSTGTAYEQYF
TRBD1	TRBV12-3/TRBV12-4	TRBJ2-7	.	15	TGTGCCAGCAGTCCTCGACAGGGGCATACCTACGAGCAGTACTTC	CASSPRQGHTYEQYF
TRBD1	TRBV12-3/TRBV12-4	TRBJ1-5	.	14	TGTGCCAGCAGTCCTACAGGGGAGAGGCAGCCCCAGCATTTT	CASSPTGERQPQHF
TRBD2	TRBV18	TRBJ2-3	.	14	TGTGCCAGCTCACCAGTAGATAGCGGGGATACGCAGTATTTT	CASSPVDSGDTQYF
.	TRBV12-3/TRBV12-4	TRBJ1-2	.	14	TGTGCCAGCAGCGCAGGGACCCAATCGCGTGGCTACACCTTC	CASSAGTQSRGYTF
.	TRBV7-2	TRBJ2-7	.	12	TGTGCCAGCAGCACACAGGGATACGAGCAGTACTTC	CASSTQGYEQYF
.	TRBV29-1	TRBJ2-1	.	14	TGCAGCGTTGAAGAGCAGGGGAAAGGGAATGAGCAGTTCTTC	CSVEEQGKGNEQFF
TRBD1	TRBV29-1	TRBJ1-2	.	12	TGCAGCGTTGAAGGGGACAGGGACGGCTACACCTTC	CSVEGDRDGYTF
.	TRBV3-1	TRBJ2-3	.	16	TGTGCCAGCAGCCAGAATTGGCAGGGAGGAACAGATACGCAGTATTTT	CASSQNWQGGTDTQYF
.	TRBV7-2	TRBJ2-1	.	12	TGTGCCAGCAGCTTGCAGGGTTATGAGCAGTTCTTC	CASSLQGYEQFF
.	TRBV7-8	TRBJ1-5	.	13	TGTGCCAGCAGCTTAAGACAGAATCAGCCCCAGCATTTT	CASSLRQNQPQHF
TRBD2	TRBV5-1	TRBJ2-5	.	18	TGCGCCAGCAGCTTGTCGGGACTAGCGGGGGGTTCTCACGAGACCCAGTACTTC	CASSLSGLAGGSHETQYF
.	TRBV11-2	TRBJ2-2	.	15	TGTGCCAGCAGCTTACTCTCCGGGAACACCGGGGAGCTGTTTTTT	CASSLLSGNTGELFF
.	TRBV11-2	TRBJ1-1	.	13	TGTGCCAGCAGTTCCCGGTGGTACGCTGAAGCTTTCTTT	CASSSRWYAEAFF
.	TRBV25-1	TRBJ2-7	once	15	TGTGCCAGCAGTGAATCAATAGGGGGATCCTACGAGCAGTACTTC	CASSESIGGSYEQYF
.	TRBV3-1	TRBJ2-7	few	15	TGTGCCAGCAGCCAGAGGGGCCAGGGTGGCCACGAGCAGTACTTC	CASSQRGQGGHEQYF
.	TRBV28	TRBJ2-7	.	15	TGTGCCAGCAGTCGTATTCGGGACGGAGCCTACGAGCAGTACTTC	CASSRIRDGAYEQYF
TRBD1	TRBV5-1	TRBJ2-3	.	14	TGCGCCAGCAGCCCGGGACAGGCCACAGATACGCAGTATTTT	CASSPGQATDTQYF
.	TRBV7-2	TRBJ2-1	once	15	TGTGCCAGCAGGAAGGGACTCGTCCCCTACAATGAGCAGTTCTTC	CASRKGLVPYNEQFF
.	TRBV6-5	TRBJ2-7	.	13	TGTGCCAGGCGACTGGGGCTTGGGTACGAGCAGTACTTC	CARRLGLGYEQYF
.	TRBV6-6	TRBJ1-5	.	12	TGTGCCAGCAGTTACTCGATCCGCCCCCAGCATTTT	CASSYSIRPQHF